Listed here are 5 T cell receptor beta chains from one sample, sequenced in a study of T cells expressing NK-cell markers. With the 5' RACE reads reprocessed, TCRdb shows one record per CDR3 protein and no DNA. The table counts 550,000 to 600,000 distinct CDR3 sequences; less than 4.5% lies in the top ten. Sequenced sample: blood T cells: a sorted CD56 or NKG2C T cell subset, CD4+ or CD8+ T cells, or bulk PBMC T cells (not recorded which). The receptors stem from a man aged 18 to 29 in good health.

The chain links TRBV2 to TRBJ2-5; TCRdb reports TRBD2, a call that lacks DNA to check it against. The CDR3 is 14 residues long. Germline lookup yields CDR1 SNHLY and CDR2 FYNNEI. CDR3 in amino acids: CASSVFTSQETQYF.

The V gene is TRBV11-1, the J gene TRBJ2-7; the D gene TCRdb calls, TRBD1, cannot be checked with no DNA. Germline assignment: CDR1 SGHAT and CDR2 FQDESV (reference sequence). The length of the CDR3 is 12 residues. The CDR3 region is CASSPPIGEQYF.

The CDR3 region is CASSATWTGSYGYTF. The J gene is TRBJ1-2, the V gene TRBV25-1; checking the TCRdb D call of TRBD1 is not possible without DNA. This CDR3 has 15 residues. Germline V gene data show CDR1 as MGHDK and CDR2 as SYGVNS.

The chain carries TRBV2 and TRBJ1-6; absent DNA, TCRdb's TRBD1 call cannot be checked. This CDR3 is 14 amino acids long. The germline V gene has CDR1 SNHLY and CDR2 FYNNEI. The CDR3 region is CASSRQGDRSPLHF.

This sequence joins TRBV5-5 and TRBJ2-1; TCRdb names TRBD2, which stays unverified in the absence of DNA. The germline V gene encodes CDR1 SGHKS and CDR2 YYEKEE (reference sequence). The CDR3 has 13 residues. The chain's CDR3 is CASISAGENEQFF.